This TCR beta chain was identified during a study of PD-1 blockade in classical Hodgkin lymphoma. Study conclusions and caveats: Factors driving the repertoire differences, possibly disease activity or prior therapy, remain undefined. Complete responders entered with baseline diversity on par with newly diagnosed patients, the results showed. Reported findings placed baseline TCR diversity lower in newly diagnosed patients (compared with healthy donors).

The data were produced by immunoSEQ multiplex PCR, yet TCRdb's version contains in-frame clones alone and is incomplete. The table lists about 97,000 clones, approximately 83% of them singletons. With respect to this clone: Antigen unknown.

All trial patients relapsed after autologous stem cell transplantation. Best outcomes ranged across complete response, partial response and progressive disease. The TCR sequence derives from a human donor with classical Hodgkin lymphoma. Sequencing was performed on peripheral blood mononuclear cells (PBMCs), taken at baseline.

The CDR3 sequence is CASSMLLAGTGGELFF. CDR3 DNA: TGTGCCAGCAGTATGTTACTAGCGGGAACAGGGGGGGAGCTGTTTTTT. The V call is TRBV2, the J call TRBJ2-2; 10 bases map to TRBD2. The CDR3 has 16 amino acids. J gave up 8 bases and V 5 bases, and 11 bases lay outside the gene matches. Germline CDR1 and CDR2: SNHLY and FYNNEI.